This T cell receptor beta chain originates from a study of blood T cell repertoires in COVID-19. Symptom resolution, clearance, or two negative PCRs marked the recovered donors of Cohort 3. Profiling relied on immunoSEQ multiplex PCR, and the TCRdb table lists in-frame clones only, not all of them. The sample holds approximately 390,000 clones, about 87% seen once. Germline CDR1 and CDR2: LGHNA and YNFKEQ. There are 18 residues in the CDR3. With V trimmed by 0 bases and J by 7 bases, 13 bases remained unmatched. Material for sequencing was PBMCs or T cells enriched from blood (not recorded which). The receptor was derived from a woman between 45 and 65 years old who had recovered from COVID-19. The V gene is TRBV4-2, the J gene TRBJ1-2; 11 nucleotides agree with TRBD1. Here the CDR3 DNA reads TGTGCCAGCAGCCAAGATTATGGACAGGGGGCGTACGAAGCTGGCTACACCTTC. The encoded protein is CASSQDYGQGAYEAGYTF.